The 20 T cell receptor beta chains in this list originate from one sample, sequenced in a study of CD8 T cells in Susac syndrome. RNA totalling roughly 0.5 to 1 ug underwent reverse transcription with random hexamers. TCRdb passed the immunoSEQ multiplex PCR reads through MiXCR, listing each CDR3 protein once. The sample lists 170,000 or so distinct CDR3 sequences, approximately 94% seen once, with approximately 0.11% in the top ten. The source material was CD4+ T cells from PBMCs. Receptors were obtained from a human donor with Susac syndrome.

This chain uses TRBV2 with TRBJ2-1; no definite D call. Trimming pared 0 bases from V and 0 bases from J, leaving 6 bases between. There are 15 residues in the CDR3. Germline CDR1 and CDR2: SNHLY and FYNNEI. The CDR3 here is CASSEAVPSYNEQFF. The DNA for the CDR3 is TGTGCCAGCAGTGAAGCGGTCCCCTCCTACAATGAGCAGTTCTTC.

V is TRBV11-2 and J is TRBJ2-3; no firm D call. Trimming removed 0 bases from V and 3 bases from J, with 4 bases in between. The CDR3 runs to 13 residues. Germline V gives CDR1 SGHAT, CDR2 FQNNGV. DNA for the CDR3: TGTGCCAGCAGCTTAGATCGTACAGATACGCAGTATTTT. It specifies CASSLDRTDTQYF. The whole variable domain, remainder taken from reference TRBV11-2 and TRBJ2-3, is EAGVAQSPRYKIIEKRQSVAFWCNPISGHATLYWYQQILGQGPKLLIQFQNNGVVDDSQLPKDRFSAERLKGVDSTLKIQPAKLEDSAVYLCASSLDRTDTQYFGPGTRLTVL.

As DNA, the CDR3 is TGTGCCAGCAGCCAGGCCCGGGGGAACACTGAAGCTTTCTTT. The encoded protein is CASSQARGNTEAFF. This chain links TRBV3-1 with TRBJ1-1, with D uncertain. Germline values: CDR1 LGHDT, CDR2 YNNKEL (reference sequence). V lost 3 bases and J lost 1, with 9 bases in between. The CDR3 covers 14 residues.

The chain uses TRBV19 and TRBJ2-5, with D hard to call. The CDR3 sequence is 12 residues long. The ends were cut back, 6 bases at V and 5 bases at J, with 10 bases in the middle. The V gene's germline CDR1 is LNHDA and CDR2 SQIVND (reference sequence). The CDR3 DNA follows: TGTGCCAGTAGCGGGTTGATCGAGACCCAGTACTTC. Its translation: CASSGLIETQYF.

The chain employs TRBV7-2 and TRBJ2-7; 7 bases fit TRBD1. V was clipped by 5 bases and J by 12 bases; unmatched bases: 13. This CDR3 contains 13 residues. Germline loops: CDR1 SGHTA, CDR2 FQGNSA. CDR3 sequence: CASSPTDRVVGYF. CDR3 sequence (DNA): TGTGCCAGCAGCCCAACAGACAGGGTGGTGGGGTACTTC.

This chain links TRBV29-1 with TRBJ2-3, with 7 bases lining up with TRBD1. The length of the CDR3 is 14 residues. Germline lookup yields CDR1 SQVTM and CDR2 ANQGSEA. V shed 8 bases, J shed 5 bases, and the junction held 13 bases outside the gene matches. In DNA form, the CDR3 reads TGCAGCTGGGGTGCAGGGGGAGAGGGAGATACGCAGTATTTT. Amino acids: CSWGAGGEGDTQYF.

The rearrangement links TRBV19 to TRBJ2-1; 9 positions agree with TRBD2. The CDR3 extends over 16 amino acids. CDR1 is LNHDA and CDR2 is SQIVND in the germline V gene (reference sequence). V lost 6 bases to trimming and J lost 6 bases; unmatched junction nucleotides: 12. The CDR3 loop reads CASRQSGLAGSNEQFF. CDR3 DNA sequence: TGTGCCAGTAGGCAAAGTGGGCTAGCGGGAAGCAATGAGCAGTTCTTC.

V is TRBV27 and J is TRBJ2-5; 8 nucleotides match TRBD2. Germline assignment: CDR1 MNHEY and CDR2 SMNVEV (reference sequence). Unmatched junction bases numbered 9, after V lost 6 bases and J lost 0 bases. The CDR3 extends over 16 amino acids. The CDR3 region has the DNA TGTGCCAGCAGCAGGTCCGGGGGGGCAGACCAAGAGACCCAGTACTTC. Translating it yields CASSRSGGADQETQYF.

This clonotype was found a few times. The chain employs TRBV24-1 and TRBJ2-7; 9 bases are a match to TRBD1. The CDR3 totals 15 residues. V trimming: 4 bases; J trimming: 5 bases; junction bases outside the gene matches: 8. The germline CDR1 and CDR2 sequences are KGHDR and SFDVKD. As DNA, the CDR3 is TGTGCCACCAGTGAAGGCGGACAGGGGCACGACGAGCAGTACTTC. This encodes CATSEGGQGHDEQYF.

The gene calls are TRBV20-1 and TRBJ2-5; D possibly corresponds to TRBD1 (6 bases). Trimming removed 4 bases at V and 10 bases at J, with 13 bases between. CDR1 is DFQATT, CDR2 SNEGSKA, per germline (reference sequence). This CDR3 has 11 residues. The CDR3 protein is CSATGVPGQYF. CDR3 in DNA: TGCAGTGCTACAGGGGTTCCCGGCCAGTACTTC.

The J gene is TRBJ1-4, the V gene TRBV5-1; TRBD1 matches 12 bases. V was clipped by 0 bases and J by 8 bases; unmatched bases: 2. The CDR3 runs to 15 residues. CDR1 is SGHRS, CDR2 YFSETQ, per germline. In DNA form, the CDR3 reads TGCGCCAGCAGCTTGGGGGACAGGGGGCAAGAAAAACTGTTTTTT. It translates to CASSLGDRGQEKLFF.

The genes are TRBV7-3 and TRBJ2-1; 9 bases align to TRBD1. Germline CDR1 SGHTA, CDR2 FQGTGA. The CDR3 loop spans 15 amino acids. Trimming removed 2 bases from V and 6 bases from J; junction bases left unmatched: 5. CDR3 residues: CASSLWDRETNEQFF. The CDR3 DNA is TGTGCCAGCAGCTTATGGGACAGGGAGACCAATGAGCAGTTCTTC.

The chain uses TRBV19 and TRBJ1-2; D not resolved. The CDR3 covers 13 residues. Trimming took 0 bases from V and 4 from J, leaving 6 bases between them. Germline assignment: CDR1 LNHDA and CDR2 SQIVND (reference sequence). In DNA, the CDR3 is TGTGCCAGTAGTATAGATCCCGGCTATGGCTACACCTTC. It is translated as CASSIDPGYGYTF.

This clonotype has a handful of counts. The V gene is TRBV11-2, the J gene TRBJ2-3; a weak D match, TRBD2 (7 bases). This CDR3 contains 15 residues. V lost 5 bases, J lost 6 bases, and 18 bases lay in between. Germline CDR1 reads SGHAT; CDR2 reads FQNNGV. The CDR3, as DNA: TGTGCCAGCAGCCCCCAAGGGGGGGCCGTCGATACGCAGTATTTT. Amino acids: CASSPQGGAVDTQYF.

The V gene is TRBV30, the J gene TRBJ1-3, with D maybe TRBD1 (6 bases). V was pared by 7 bases and J by 2 bases, with 18 bases between. This CDR3 has 15 residues. Germline assignment: CDR1 GTSNPN and CDR2 SVGIG (reference sequence). The CDR3 reads CALQGFGLTGNTIYF. The CDR3 coding sequence is TGTGCCTTACAGGGCTTCGGCCTCACTGGAAACACCATATATTTT.

CDR3 nucleotide sequence: TGCGCCAGCAGCTTCACGACTAGCGGGGCGATAAACCGCTACAATGAGCAGTTCTTC. This sequence encodes CASSFTTSGAINRYNEQFF. The gene calls are TRBV5-1 and TRBJ2-1, with 11 positions matching TRBD2. The trim removed 2 bases at V and 3 bases at J, leaving 13 bases unmatched. The CDR3 spans 19 residues. Per the germline V gene, CDR1 is SGHRS and CDR2 is YFSETQ.

The chain joins TRBV2 to TRBJ1-6; D is undetermined. Germline loops: CDR1 SNHLY, CDR2 FYNNEI. CDR3 length: 13 residues. V lost 9 bases, J lost 8 bases, and 14 bases lay in between. The CDR3 here is CASTNLLDSPLHF. CDR3 sequence (DNA): TGTGCCAGTACTAACCTCCTGGATTCACCCCTCCACTTT. Full variable domain (remainder filled in from reference TRBV2 and TRBJ1-6): EPEVTQTPSHQVTQMGQEVILRCVPISNHLYFYWYRQILGQKVEFLVSFYNNEISEKSEIFDDQFSVERPDGSNFTLKIRSTKLEDSAMYFCASTNLLDSPLHFGNGTRLTVT.

J is TRBJ1-1 and V is TRBV20-1; D may be TRBD1 (5 bases). The CDR3 contains 14 residues. The V end lost 1 base, the J end lost 4 bases, and 13 bases lay between the germline ends. Germline CDR1 reads DFQATT; CDR2 reads SNEGSKA (reference sequence). The CDR3 nucleotides read TGCAGTGCTAGAGCCTCCGGAAGGGGCACTGAAGCTTTCTTT. Protein product: CSARASGRGTEAFF.

The J gene is TRBJ1-1, the V gene TRBV21-1; no check of the table's D call, TRBD1, against the DNA was made. TRBV21-1 is noted as a pseudogene. CDR3 size: 14 residues. The CDR3 loop reads CASSMTGERTEAFF. In nucleotides, the CDR3 is TGTGCCAGCAGCATGACAGGGGAGCGGACTGAAGCTTTCTTT.

The chain links TRBV6-5 to TRBJ2-4; D uncertain. The CDR3 is 14 residues long. V was cut by 4 bases and J by 0 bases, with 7 bases left in between. Germline CDR1 reads MNHEY; CDR2 reads SVGAGI. As DNA, the CDR3 is TGTGCCAGCAGTTTGGCGTTAGCCAAAAACATTCAGTACTTC. It translates to CASSLALAKNIQYF.